These 30 T cell receptor beta chains came from one sample sequenced in a study of T-cell reconstitution after alpha-beta-depleted transplantation in children. Unique molecular identifiers were built into the TCRbeta library. TCRdb re-derived calls from the PCR reads in MiXCR, one entry per CDR3 protein. The sample yields more than 550,000 distinct CDR3 sequences, 8% to 11% seen once. Sequenced here: PBMCs from the stem cell graft donor, sampled from the stem cell graft. These receptors came from a human donor who donated a stem cell graft to a child with acute myeloid leukemia.

This clonotype came up many times. V is TRBV15 and J is TRBJ2-5; 7 bases agree with TRBD2. V was clipped by 1 base and J by 5 bases; unmatched bases: 4. Germline lookup yields CDR1 LNHNV and CDR2 YYDKDF (reference sequence). CDR3 size: 14 residues. This chain's CDR3 is CATSRVTSRETQYF. The CDR3 DNA is TGTGCCACCAGCAGAGTGACTAGCAGGGAGACCCAGTACTTC.

This clonotype was counted at least ten times. At one end the junction does not follow the germline gene, possibly because of a read error. The chain has TRBV5-1 and TRBJ2-3, with D unresolved. The germline CDR1 and CDR2 sequences are SGHRS and YFSETQ. The CDR3 totals 13 residues. As DNA, the CDR3 is TGTGCCAGCAGCTTAGGCAGGACAGATACGCAGTATTTT. Its protein is CASSLGRTDTQYF.

This chain uses TRBV4-3 with TRBJ2-2; no firm D call. The CDR3 is 15 amino acids. V lost 0 bases, J lost 3 bases, and 8 bases lay in between. Germline CDR1 and CDR2: LGHNA and YSLEER. Written as DNA, the CDR3 is TGCGCCAGCAGCCAAGACCTAGGTGACACCGGGGAGCTGTTTTTT. It codes for CASSQDLGDTGELFF.

This clonotype was recorded at least ten times. This chain links TRBV5-1 with TRBJ1-2, with 11 bases identical to TRBD1. There are 15 residues in the CDR3. Germline V gives CDR1 SGHRS, CDR2 YFSETQ. The V gene end was trimmed by 3 bases and the J gene end by 7 bases; junction bases not matched to a gene: 8. The CDR3 is CASSSGQGAFPGYTF. CDR3 in DNA: TGCGCCAGCAGCTCTGGACAGGGGGCATTCCCTGGCTACACCTTC.

The CDR3 bases are TGTGCCAGTAGTATAGGTTGGGGGACTAATGAAAAACTGTTTTTT. This gives the protein CASSIGWGTNEKLFF. V usage is TRBV19 and J usage is TRBJ1-4; TRBD1 is a possible D gene (5 bases). Germline V gene data show CDR1 as LNHDA and CDR2 as SQIVND (reference sequence). This CDR3 contains 15 residues. V was pared by 1 base and J by 2 bases, with 8 bases between.

This clonotype was seen a few times. V and J are TRBV7-2 and TRBJ2-5; no definite D call. V was trimmed by 0 bases and J by 1 base, leaving 9 bases between them. Per germline, CDR1 SGHTA and CDR2 FQGNSA. The length of the CDR3 is 15 residues. The CDR3 nucleotides are TGTGCCAGCAGCTTAGCTTGGTTGGGCCAAGAGACCCAGTACTTC. It is translated as CASSLAWLGQETQYF.

This clonotype was seen ten or more times. This chain connects TRBV11-1 to TRBJ2-1, with D perhaps matching TRBD2 (5 bases). V was clipped by 5 bases and J by 2 bases, with 22 bases between them. CDR3 size: 18 residues. CDR1 SGHAT and CDR2 FQDESV come from the germline V gene (reference sequence). In nucleotides, the CDR3 is TGTGCCAGCAGCACCCCTAGCACGAGAGGGCCACCCTACAATGAGCAGTTCTTC. Translating it yields CASSTPSTRGPPYNEQFF.

This clonotype was counted between two and nine times. The CDR3 DNA reads as TGTGCCAGCAGCTTCCTTCAGGGGGACTACAATGAGCAGTTCTTC. Translating gives CASSFLQGDYNEQFF. The chain recombines TRBV5-6 with TRBJ2-1; 7 bases are a match to TRBD1. The CDR3 extends over 15 amino acids. V shed 2 bases and J 3 bases; nucleotides not matched to a gene: 5. The V gene's germline CDR1 is SGHDT and CDR2 YYEEEE. The whole variable domain, remainder taken from reference TRBV5-6 and TRBJ2-1, is DAGVTQSPTHLIKTRGQQVTLRCSPKSGHDTVSWYQQALGQGPQFIFQYYEEEERQRGNFPDRFSGHQFPNYSSELNVNALLLGDSALYLCASSFLQGDYNEQFFGPGTRLTVL.

This clonotype has a count of ten or more. V and J are TRBV10-3 and TRBJ2-4; D gene ambiguous. There are 14 residues in the CDR3. V lost 3 bases and J 0 bases, leaving 6 bases between the germline ends. Germline CDR1 reads ENHRY; CDR2 reads SYGVKD. CDR3 bases: TGTGCCATCAGTGATAGCCTAGCCAAAAACATTCAGTACTTC. Translated, it gives CAISDSLAKNIQYF.

This clonotype came up a few times. The genes are TRBV24-1 and TRBJ1-2; TRBD1 matches at 7 bases. CDR1 KGHDR and CDR2 SFDVKD come from the germline V gene. The CDR3 sequence is 15 residues long. Trimming cost V 4 bases and J 4 bases; bases outside gene matches: 8. The CDR3 DNA sequence: TGTGCCACCAGTGACCCTACAGGGGATGGCTATGGCTACACCTTC. Translating gives CATSDPTGDGYGYTF.

This clonotype has more than one count but fewer than ten. The V call is TRBV3-1, the J call TRBJ1-2; D possibly corresponds to TRBD1 (5 bases). Germline CDR1 reads LGHDT; CDR2 reads YNNKEL (reference sequence). The CDR3 extends over 16 amino acids. Trimming removed 1 base at V and 1 base at J, with 13 bases between. The CDR3 loop reads CASSQVGTDYNYGYTF. DNA for the CDR3: TGTGCCAGCAGCCAAGTAGGGACGGACTATAACTATGGCTACACCTTC.

This clonotype appeared many times. V is TRBV9 and J is TRBJ2-3; TRBD1 might be the D (5 bases). CDR1 and CDR2 from the germline V gene are SGDLS and YYNGEE. CDR3 size: 16 residues. The V end was cut by 0 bases, the J end by 2 bases, with 13 bases between. CDR3 protein: CASSVGYRIPTDTQYF. For the CDR3, the DNA is TGTGCCAGCAGCGTAGGTTACAGGATACCCACAGATACGCAGTATTTT.

The CDR3 region is CASSHRTGGYEQYF. DNA of the CDR3: TGTGCCAGCAGCCACAGGACAGGGGGCTACGAGCAGTACTTC. This sequence joins TRBV7-2 and TRBJ2-7, with 10 bases matching TRBD1. The germline CDR1 and CDR2 sequences are SGHTA and FQGNSA. The CDR3 is 14 residues long. V lost 5 bases and J lost 3; bases outside the gene matches: 4.

Many counts were recorded for this clonotype. The chain joins TRBV21-1 to TRBJ2-7. TRBV21-1 is a pseudogene. The CDR3 runs to 17 residues. CDR3 bases: TGTGCCAGCAGCGTCGATCGTTGCGGAAAACCGTCCTACGAGCAGTACTTC. Its protein product is CASSVDRCGKPSYEQYF.

V is TRBV10-3 and J is TRBJ1-5; 8 bases are a match to TRBD1. The CDR3 extends over 16 amino acids. CDR1 is ENHRY and CDR2 is SYGVKD in the germline V gene. V shed 3 bases, J shed 3 bases, and the junction held 7 bases outside the gene matches. DNA of the CDR3: TGTGCCATCAGTGAATTTGGGACAGGTAACAATCAGCCCCAGCATTTT. As protein: CAISEFGTGNNQPQHF.

The chain employs TRBV11-2 and TRBJ2-7; 13 nucleotides agree with TRBD2. CDR3 length: 13 amino acids. The J segment lost 13 bases and the V segment lost 4 bases, leaving 7 bases of the junction unmatched. The germline V gene has CDR1 SGHAT and CDR2 FQNNGV. CDR3 bases: TGTGCCAGCAGCTCTAAACGGACTAGCGGGAGATACTTC. Its translation is CASSSKRTSGRYF. Variable domain in full (rest from reference TRBV11-2 and TRBJ2-7): EAGVAQSPRYKIIEKRQSVAFWCNPISGHATLYWYQQILGQGPKLLIQFQNNGVVDDSQLPKDRFSAERLKGVDSTLKIQPAKLEDSAVYLCASSSKRTSGRYFGPGTRLTVT.

CDR3 nucleotide sequence: TGTGCCAGCAGCTTAGTATCAGATTTCGGCTACAATGAGCAGTTCTTC. This translates into CASSLVSDFGYNEQFF. The chain employs TRBV7-2 and TRBJ2-1; D remains unclear. Trimming stripped 1 base from V and 3 bases from J, with 13 bases between. In germline, CDR1 is SGHTA, CDR2 FQGNSA. This CDR3 spans 16 amino acids.

The CDR3 DNA follows: TGTGCCAGCAGTTACTCGAGAGGGGGCGACTATGGCTACACCTTC. This translates into CASSYSRGGDYGYTF. The chain uses TRBV6-2 or TRBV6-3 and TRBJ1-2, with TRBD1 matching over 7 bases. Germline lookup yields CDR1 MNHEY and CDR2 SVGEGT. CDR3 size: 15 residues. V was clipped by 0 bases and J by 3 bases; unmatched bases: 4.

This clonotype turned up a few times. This chain connects TRBV29-1 to TRBJ1-4, with TRBD1 matching over 7 bases. The CDR3 loop spans 14 amino acids. Germline CDR1 reads SQVTM; CDR2 reads ANQGSEA. Trimming cost V 7 bases and J 1 base; bases outside gene matches: 6. As DNA, the CDR3 is TGCAGCGCTTTCACAGGGGAAACTAATGAAAAACTGTTTTTT. It translates to CSAFTGETNEKLFF.

V gene TRBV6-4 combines with J gene TRBJ1-1, with 9 positions matching TRBD1. The CDR3 contains 15 residues. The V and J ends lost 6 bases and 1 base, in that order; junction bases with no gene match: 6. Germline lookup yields CDR1 MRHNA and CDR2 SNTAGT. In nucleotides, the CDR3 is TGTGCCAGCAGATTGACAGGGGGAACGAACACTGAAGCTTTCTTT. Translating gives CASRLTGGTNTEAFF.

This clonotype has at least ten counts. The gene calls are TRBV12-3 or TRBV12-4 and TRBJ1-5; D is possibly TRBD1 (6 bases). V was cut by 7 bases and J by 0 bases, with 10 bases left in between. The CDR3 length is 14 residues. For the CDR3, the DNA is TGTGCCAGCAAAACAGGGTATAGCAATCAGCCCCAGCATTTT. Protein: CASKTGYSNQPQHF.

The chain has TRBV12-3 or TRBV12-4 and TRBJ1-2; maybe TRBD1 (6 bases). The V end was cut by 3 bases, the J end by 4 bases, with 15 bases between. The CDR3 contains 15 residues. In DNA, the CDR3 is TGTGCCAGCAGTTTGTCGAGGGGCAGGGGCTATGGCTACACCTTC. This encodes CASSLSRGRGYGYTF.

The chain is built from TRBV7-2 and TRBJ2-1; D is unresolved. Germline lookup yields CDR1 SGHTA and CDR2 FQGNSA. Trimming cost V 5 bases and J 10 bases, with 15 bases left between them. The CDR3 runs to 13 residues. The CDR3 loop reads CASSPPSEREQFF. The CDR3 nucleotides are TGTGCCAGCAGCCCCCCGAGTGAGAGGGAGCAGTTCTTC.

This clonotype was seen a few times. This may stem from a read error, because a much larger clone lies one nucleotide away. This chain uses TRBV5-6 with TRBJ2-6; no clear D gene. CDR3 length: 15 amino acids. From germline, CDR1 is SGHDT and CDR2 YYEEEE. The V end lost 2 bases, the J end lost 0 bases, and 6 bases lay between the germline ends. The CDR3 region is CASSFDISGANVLTF. CDR3 in DNA: TGTGCCAGCAGCTTCGACATCTCTGGGGCCAACGTCCTGACTTTC. The entire variable domain, with the rest obtained from reference TRBV5-6 and TRBJ2-6, is as follows: DAGVTQSPTHLIKTRGQQVTLRCSPKSGHDTVSWYQQALGQGPQFIFQYYEEEERQRGNFPDRFSGHQFPNYSSELNVNALLLGDSALYLCASSFDISGANVLTFGAGSRLTVL.

The chain combines TRBV20-1 with TRBJ2-7, with D tentatively TRBD2 (6 bases). The germline V gene has CDR1 DFQATT and CDR2 SNEGSKA (reference sequence). Trimming took off 6 bases at V and 0 bases at J, with 12 bases between the two ends. CDR3 length: 13 amino acids. The CDR3 DNA is TGCAGTGCGGATCGACTAGGCTCCTACGAGCAGTACTTC. Amino acids: CSADRLGSYEQYF.

This clonotype appeared a few times. The V call is TRBV10-3, the J call TRBJ1-6; D ambiguous. The CDR3 has 12 residues. Looked up from germline, CDR1 is ENHRY and CDR2 is SYGVKD. Trimming pared 2 bases from V and 11 bases from J, leaving 7 bases between. CDR3 in amino acids: CAISEKGPPLHF. The CDR3 DNA reads TGTGCCATCAGTGAGAAAGGGCCACCCCTCCACTTT.

This clonotype was seen repeatedly, ten times or more. The chain joins TRBV18 to TRBJ2-1; weak D call: TRBD1 (6 bases). Germline-derived CDR1 and CDR2 are KGHSH and LQKENI. Trimming removed 2 bases at V and 1 base at J, with 9 bases between. The CDR3 spans 15 residues. CDR3 bases: TGTGCCAGCTCACCAACAGGGTTTTCCTACAATGAGCAGTTCTTC. This translates into CASSPTGFSYNEQFF.

The chain recombines TRBV12-3 or TRBV12-4 with TRBJ2-3, with TRBD2 as a possible D gene (5 bases). Trimming removed 3 bases at V and 6 bases at J, with 13 bases between. CDR3 length equals 14 residues. Written as DNA, the CDR3 is TGTGCCAGCAGTTTCCGGGGAAAACTGGATACGCAGTATTTT. As protein: CASSFRGKLDTQYF.

The chain carries TRBV7-9 and TRBJ1-1; D gene ambiguous. V lost 5 bases and J 6 bases, leaving 13 bases between the germline ends. Germline V gene sequence: CDR1 SEHNR, CDR2 FQNEAQ (reference sequence). CDR3 length: 13 amino acids. This chain's CDR3 is CASSPSLGAEAFF. CDR3 coding DNA: TGTGCCAGCAGCCCCTCCTTAGGCGCTGAAGCTTTCTTT.

The chain employs TRBV20-1 and TRBJ2-1; tentative D call: TRBD2 (5 bases). The CDR3 has 14 amino acids. V lost 3 bases to trimming and J lost 4 bases, with 13 bases between them. Germline-derived CDR1 and CDR2 are DFQATT and SNEGSKA (reference sequence). CDR3 loop: CSASGGRNYNEQFF. CDR3 nucleotide sequence: TGCAGTGCTAGTGGAGGCAGAAATTACAATGAGCAGTTCTTC.